The entry below describes one T cell receptor beta chain. Its antigen is not identified. This sample is part of a study of glioma-infiltrating T cells. Study details: Low-grade gliomas were grade II; glioblastomas were grade IV at initial diagnosis. The study's findings and limits: Above-expected tissue-blood divergence occurred in all gliomas, most in low-grade ones. Patients with low tissue-blood divergence carried a signature set of shared blood CDR3 motifs.

The iRepertoire nested amplicon-rescue multiplex PCR amplified TCR alpha and beta CDR3s from RNA. Each CDR3 protein gets one entry after TCRdb re-called the multiplex PCR reads with MiXCR. The data hold more than 300,000 distinct CDR3 sequences, with 41% observed a single time. This CDR3 region has 15 residues. Trimming pared 6 bases from V and 0 bases from J, leaving 12 bases between. Germline CDR1 is MNHNS and CDR2 is SASEGT. The clonotype originates from a human donor with low-grade glioma or glioblastoma, undergoing nonglioma brain surgery, or in good health (not recorded which). Input material: glioma tissue, nonneoplastic brain tissue, or PBMCs (not recorded which). The chain uses TRBV6-1 and TRBJ2-1; no reliable D call. CDR3 amino acids: CASRPRVSSYNEQFF. The DNA of the CDR3 is TGTGCCAGCAGGCCCCGGGTGAGCTCCTACAATGAGCAGTTCTTC.